The sequence of this T cell receptor beta chain was determined in a study of T cell responses to AZD1222 COVID-19 vaccine (dated by TCRdb to about 2021). Regarding the complete study: TCR sequencing was performed for roughly 250 trial participants, of whom around 200 were given two doses of AZD1222 and around 25 were given two doses of MenACWY control vaccine. Trial participants were enrolled by age into 18-55, 56-69 and 70-plus year subgroups, with 148, 28 and 57 TCR-sequenced participants respectively. Paper-wide results and their limitations: Conclusions about previously exposed vaccinees are limited because only five to seven AZD1222 recipients were SARS-CoV-2 seropositive at baseline. After two AZD1222 doses, both the breadth and the depth of spike-specific TCRs were significantly higher than at day 0 and than in MenACWY recipients. Because no day 14 peak-response samples were available, the repertoires could be characterized only after the peak T cell response. Reportedly, almost half of the unique spike-specific TCRs recognized epitopes lying outside the regions that are mutated in the B.1.351 and B.1.1.7 variants. Vaccine-associated CD4 TCRs spanned the whole spike protein, with dominant responses in regions 160-218 and 743-854. The 56-69-year group was small, and its depth increase did not reach significance, likely because of low power. Most participants were white British and females outnumbered males, and the authors suggested that clonal diversity may have been underestimated.

The CDR3 regions of human TCRbeta chains were subjected to immunosequencing. The original pipeline was this. Repertoire TCRs were checked for matches against a reference library of SARS-CoV-2-specific TCRs that had been generated using the MIRA antigen-specificity platform. Breadth was defined as the fraction of unique TCRs that were SARS-CoV-2-associated, and depth was defined as the fraction of total T cells that were SARS-CoV-2-associated. Each spike-specific TCR was assigned to its reactive spike region and to a CD4 or CD8 class using the MIRA data. Log10-transformed breadth and depth values were compared by one-way ANOVA with Sidak's multiple comparisons tests. TCRdb stores this immuneACCESS table with in-frame sequences only. Part of the clones is absent; in the studies checked, under half of the shortfall reflects unresolved V genes, and no reason is known for the rest. V and J calls and clone size are those listed in that table; D and trimming were worked out from the DNA. The sample has about 76,000 clones on record, 60% to 85% of them singletons. The ten biggest clones cover approximately 30% of the sample.

V is shortened by 5 bases, J by 5 bases, and the region joining them spans 6 bases. According to the germline V gene (reference sequence), CDR1 reads LNHNV and CDR2 reads YYDKDF. The cysteine opens and the phenylalanine closes a CDR3 of 11 amino acids. The DNA shown is the 33-base CDR3, in frame from base 1. The meaning of the sample's time point label: about 28 days (+/-7) after the second vaccine dose. The label giving this sample's treatment or condition can be read as: meningococcal conjugate vaccine given as trial control. The vaccinee samples were drawn from two UK trials, COV001 and COV002, one of which was a single-blind randomized controlled phase 2/3 trial testing AZD1222 (ChAdOx1 nCoV-19) in healthy adults. For TCRbeta chain sequencing, PBMC samples were collected from trial participants at day 0 and at day 28 after the second dose. On this clone: This receptor's antigen is unknown. Base qualities are missing; no much larger clone stands one base away.

The sequence derives from an adult who received the MenACWY meningococcal vaccine as a control. The rearranged segments are TRBV15 and TRBJ2-5; the D region possibly corresponds to TRBD1 (5 bases align). The sample consisted of peripheral blood, taken 28 days after the second dose of the MenACWY control vaccine. The CDR3 has the sequence CATSAGETQYF. The nucleotides read TGTGCCACCAGCGCAGGGGAGACCCAGTACTTC.